This TCR beta chain was documented in a study of beta chain features in type 1 diabetes. Deletions cut 2 bases from V and 0 bases from J, with 13 bases between. CDR3 length equals 16 residues. CDR1 and CDR2 from the germline V gene are KGHSH and LQKENI. Expressed TCRB transcripts were sequenced, since all the RNA that had been isolated was reverse transcribed. Data came from immunoSEQ multiplex PCR; TCRdb stores just in-frame clones and leaves some out. This table holds 200,000 to 250,000 clones, about 15% found once. Notes on the study in general: Within patients, naive, central memory and Treg TCRB repertoires seemed more similar than within healthy donors. Type 1 diabetes patients had TCRB CDR3s that were shorter (moderately but significantly so) in all four CD4+ subsets.

This clone has just one count. Its target is unknown. The chain carries TRBV18 and TRBJ1-1; the D is unclear. The material sequenced was naive CD4+ T cells from blood. The clonotype comes from a man aged 30-40 years with type 1 diabetes. The CDR3, as DNA: TGTGCCAGCTCACCAATTGCAGGTTCTATGAACACTGAAGCTTTCTTT. Its protein is CASSPIAGSMNTEAFF.